The 3 T cell receptor beta chains below come from one sample, sequenced in a study of vaccination effects on CD4 cells after COVID-19. Some clones are missing from TCRdb's copy, which holds only in-frame ones; the method was immunoSEQ multiplex PCR. The table has tens of thousands of clones, approximately 70% seen once. Antigen-specific CD4+ T cells were first expanded with viral peptide pools by the ViraFEST assay and only then sequenced. Following 10 days of culture, CD4+ T cells were isolated. People in the vaccine group had not been infected with SARS-CoV-2 before, and their nucleocapsid antibodies were negative. These TCRs' antigens remain unknown. The sample was CD4+ T cells from PBMCs cultured with HCoV-NL63 spike peptides, taken before COVID-19 vaccination. These receptors were collected from a human donor who received a COVID-19 vaccine.

The table lists this clone with a few counts. The V gene is TRBV15, the J gene TRBJ1-6; 8 nucleotides line up with TRBD1. From germline, CDR1 is LNHNV and CDR2 YYDKDF (reference sequence). J was trimmed by 6 bases and V by 0 bases; bases with no gene match: 7. The CDR3 has 17 amino acids. Here the CDR3 reads CATSRDPQGAGNSPLHF. CDR3 DNA sequence: TGTGCCACCAGCAGAGATCCCCAGGGGGCTGGTAATTCACCCCTCCACTTT.

This clone was observed a few times. This chain connects TRBV7-9 to TRBJ2-7, with 7 positions matching TRBD1. The CDR3 is made up of 15 amino acids. Trimming removed 5 bases from V and 2 bases from J; junction bases left unmatched: 9. Germline V lookup: CDR1 SEHNR, CDR2 FQNEAQ (reference sequence). CDR3 in DNA: TGTGCCAGCAGCCACGACAGGGATTGGACCTACGAGCAGTACTTC. Amino acids: CASSHDRDWTYEQYF.

The CDR3 loop reads CASSPNWWAGSYNEQFF. The CDR3 DNA is TGTGCCAGCAGCCCCAATTGGTGGGCGGGTTCCTACAATGAGCAGTTCTTC. The chain links TRBV6-2 or TRBV6-3 to TRBJ2-1; perhaps TRBD2 as D (5 bases). The V end was cut by 6 bases, the J end by 1 base, with 19 bases between. This CDR3 region has 17 residues. Germline V lookup: CDR1 MNHEY, CDR2 SVGEGT.